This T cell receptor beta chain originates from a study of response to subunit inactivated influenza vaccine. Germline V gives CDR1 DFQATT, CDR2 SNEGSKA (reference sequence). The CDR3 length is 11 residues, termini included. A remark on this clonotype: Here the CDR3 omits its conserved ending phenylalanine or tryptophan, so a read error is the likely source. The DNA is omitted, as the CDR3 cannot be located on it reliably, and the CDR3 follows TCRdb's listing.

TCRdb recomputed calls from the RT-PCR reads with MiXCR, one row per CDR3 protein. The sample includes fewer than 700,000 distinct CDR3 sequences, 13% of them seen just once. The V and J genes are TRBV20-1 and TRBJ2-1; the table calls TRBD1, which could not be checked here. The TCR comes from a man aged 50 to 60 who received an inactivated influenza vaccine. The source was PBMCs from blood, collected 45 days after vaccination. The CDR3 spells CSARLGDRGGL.